The 18 T cell receptor beta chains given below trace back to one sample, sequenced in a study of T cell repertoires in cytomegalovirus infection. TCRdb re-called the reads through MiXCR, storing one row per CDR3 protein. This sample has about a million distinct CDR3 sequences, with roughly 30% found just once. These TCRs' antigens remain unknown. Sample: cultured CD8+ T cells from PBMCs, taken from culture after CMV antigen stimulation. The source is a human donor in good health (CMV status not recorded). Some clones in this sample may be carry-over from other donors' samples.

Only a few counts were recorded for this clonotype. The V and J genes are TRBV4-1 and TRBJ1-2; tentative D call: TRBD1 (6 bases). The V end was cut by 3 bases, the J end by 2 bases, with 22 bases between. Per germline, CDR1 MGHRA and CDR2 YSYEKL. The CDR3 length is 18 residues. The CDR3 sequence is CASSHIPSSAGVNYGYTF. The CDR3 nucleotides are TGCGCCAGCAGCCATATTCCGTCGTCGGCAGGGGTGAACTATGGCTACACCTTC.

The V call is TRBV19, the J call TRBJ2-5; perhaps TRBD1 as D (6 bases). The CDR3 totals 16 residues. Germline V lookup: CDR1 LNHDA, CDR2 SQIVND (reference sequence). Trimming cost V 3 bases and J 1 base, with 15 bases left between them. The chain's CDR3 is CASSMFGGHGQETQYF. The CDR3, as DNA: TGTGCCAGTAGTATGTTTGGGGGCCATGGCCAAGAGACCCAGTACTTC.

The CDR3 protein is CASSSGDRDYEPQHF. CDR3 sequence (DNA): TGTGCCAGCTCCTCGGGGGACAGAGATTATGAACCCCAGCATTTT. This chain joins TRBV18 and TRBJ1-5; 7 bases match TRBD1. V was pared by 6 bases and J by 10 bases, with 15 bases of the junction left unmatched. Germline V gene lookup returns CDR1 KGHSH and CDR2 LQKENI. The CDR3 has 15 amino acids.

This clonotype was counted between two and nine times. The V and J genes are TRBV6-5 and TRBJ2-3, with D perhaps matching TRBD2 (7 bases). Germline V gene data show CDR1 as MNHEY and CDR2 as SVGAGI. The CDR3 runs to 18 residues. V dropped 2 bases and J dropped 5 bases, with 23 bases sitting between them. CDR3 sequence: CASSYLSGGATLGDTQYF. As DNA, the CDR3 is TGTGCCAGCAGTTACCTCTCTGGGGGGGCTACTTTGGGAGATACGCAGTATTTT.

The chain carries TRBV12-3 or TRBV12-4 and TRBJ1-2, with 7 bases identical to TRBD1. There are 11 residues in the CDR3. The trim removed 8 bases at V and 8 bases at J, leaving 5 bases unmatched. CDR3 DNA: TGTGCCAGCCGCACAGGGGTAGGCTACACCTTC. Protein sequence: CASRTGVGYTF.

This clonotype was recorded a few times. The gene calls are TRBV6-1 and TRBJ2-5; 9 bases line up with TRBD2. With 3 bases clipped from V and 7 bases from J, the junction kept 3 bases outside the gene matches. The CDR3 sequence is 13 residues long. From germline, CDR1 is MNHNS and CDR2 SASEGT. The CDR3 bases are TGTGCCAGCAGTGATGTTAGCGGGGGGACCCAGTACTTC. As protein: CASSDVSGGTQYF.

This clonotype was seen at least ten times. The chain couples TRBV7-9 to TRBJ1-1; weak D call: TRBD1 (5 bases). CDR3 length equals 13 residues. Germline V gives CDR1 SEHNR, CDR2 FQNEAQ (reference sequence). V dropped 5 bases and J dropped 3 bases, with 10 bases sitting between them. CDR3 sequence (DNA): TGTGCCAGCAGCGCAGACAGTTACACTGAAGCTTTCTTT. This sequence encodes CASSADSYTEAFF.

The J gene is TRBJ1-2, the V gene TRBV10-2; no definite D call. The CDR3 covers 14 residues. Between the trimmed V and J ends, which lost 0 bases and 2 bases, there was a span of 7 bases. CDR1 and CDR2 from the germline V gene are WSHSY and SAAADI. This chain's CDR3 is CASSESRGNYGYTF. The CDR3 nucleotides are TGCGCCAGCAGTGAGTCCCGGGGAAACTATGGCTACACCTTC.

As concerns this clonotype: Being one base from a much bigger clone, this may be a read error. This chain joins TRBV5-6 and TRBJ1-1; D is unclear. Germline V gives CDR1 SGHDT, CDR2 YYEEEE. CDR3 length: 13 residues. The chain's CDR3 is CANSLVEGTEAFF. CDR3 nucleotide sequence: TGTGCCAACAGCTTGGTGGAAGGCACTGAAGCTTTCTTT.

This rearrangement joins TRBV10-3 to TRBJ1-1; D is possibly TRBD1 (5 bases). The CDR3 has 13 residues. CDR1 and CDR2 (germline): ENHRY, SYGVKD. Trimming cost V 10 bases and J 3 bases, with 15 bases left between them. The CDR3 DNA follows: TGTGCCACCTCCCCATTGGGGGACACTGAAGCTTTCTTT. It specifies CATSPLGDTEAFF.

This clonotype has just one count. The J gene is TRBJ1-1, the V gene TRBV15; D call uncertain. Per the germline V gene, CDR1 is LNHNV and CDR2 is YYDKDF (reference sequence). Trimming took off 5 bases at V and 1 base at J, with 8 bases between the two ends. The CDR3 runs to 13 residues. The DNA for the CDR3 is TGTGCCACCAGCTTTAGCAGGAACACTGAAGCTTTCTTT. As protein: CATSFSRNTEAFF.

The J gene is TRBJ1-6, the V gene TRBV20-1; D remains unclear. Looked up from germline, CDR1 is DFQATT and CDR2 is SNEGSKA (reference sequence). The CDR3 has 14 amino acids. V lost 4 bases, J lost 6 bases, and 13 bases lay in between. CDR3 region: CSATISRSNSPLHF. The DNA of the CDR3 is TGCAGTGCTACCATATCGAGGAGTAATTCACCCCTCCACTTT.

The chain carries TRBV7-9 and TRBJ1-6; D possibly corresponds to TRBD1 (6 bases). Germline lookup yields CDR1 SEHNR and CDR2 FQNEAQ (reference sequence). The CDR3 runs to 14 residues. Trimming removed 1 base from V and 11 bases from J, with 12 bases in between. This CDR3 is CASSLEWGPTPLHF. DNA for the CDR3: TGTGCCAGCAGCTTAGAGTGGGGGCCAACACCCCTCCACTTT.

Many counts were recorded for this clonotype. This chain links TRBV7-6 with TRBJ1-1; 7 bases agree with TRBD1. This CDR3 is built from 14 residues. J was trimmed by 5 bases and V by 5 bases; bases with no gene match: 8. Germline CDR1 reads SGHVS; CDR2 reads FNYEAQ. CDR3 DNA sequence: TGTGCCAGCAGCGCTAACAGGGGAAGGACTGAAGCTTTCTTT. This codes for CASSANRGRTEAFF.

The chain joins TRBV5-5 to TRBJ2-3; no clear D gene. This CDR3 has 16 residues. Trimming pared 4 bases from V and 3 bases from J, leaving 18 bases between. The germline V gene has CDR1 SGHKS and CDR2 YYEKEE (reference sequence). The CDR3 spells CASSPPGRRDTDTQYF. In DNA form, the CDR3 reads TGTGCCAGCAGCCCCCCCGGGCGGAGAGATACAGATACGCAGTATTTT.

This clonotype was seen a few times. The chain combines TRBV27 with TRBJ2-1, with 9 bases identical to TRBD1. Germline-derived CDR1 and CDR2 are MNHEY and SMNVEV (reference sequence). After removal of 6 bases from V and 6 bases from J, the junction contained 9 bases not matched to a gene. This CDR3 is 15 amino acids long. DNA of the CDR3: TGTGCCAGCAGAGGGACAGGGTGGTATATCAATGAGCAGTTCTTC. It specifies CASRGTGWYINEQFF.

In this sample, this clonotype turned up a few times. The J gene is TRBJ2-2, the V gene TRBV6-6; 8 bases fit TRBD1. V dropped 5 bases and J dropped 2; count of bases not matched to a gene: 4. The germline CDR1 and CDR2 sequences are MNHNY and SVGAGI (reference sequence). The CDR3 consists of 15 residues. DNA for the CDR3: TGTGCCAGCAGTGAGGACAGGGCTAACACCGGGGAGCTGTTTTTT. It yields the protein CASSEDRANTGELFF.

V gene TRBV20-1 combines with J gene TRBJ2-1, with D maybe TRBD2 (7 bases). V lost 7 bases, J lost 0 bases, and 31 bases lay in between. The V gene's germline CDR1 is DFQATT and CDR2 SNEGSKA (reference sequence). This CDR3 is 20 amino acids long. The CDR3 DNA reads as TGCAGTGTTCCCGACCCGGAAGGGGGGGCCCTTTTTAGCTCCTACAATGAGCAGTTCTTC. Protein: CSVPDPEGGALFSSYNEQFF.